These 15 T cell receptor beta chains share one sample of origin, sequenced in a study of blood T cells in healthy people across ages. Primers used in a second PCR of roughly 7 to 12 cycles were a sample-barcoded 5' primer and a J-beta primer mix. TCRdb redid the calling of the 5' RACE reads with MiXCR, one entry per CDR3 protein. The sample lists about 1,500,000 distinct CDR3 sequences; around 39% were seen once. Material for sequencing was blood. The receptors here all came from a woman aged 18 to 35 in good health.

The chain has TRBV2 and TRBJ2-3; weak D call: TRBD1 (5 bases). This CDR3 region has 12 residues. Trimming removed 4 bases from V and 10 bases from J, with 12 bases in between. Germline values: CDR1 SNHLY, CDR2 FYNNEI. The CDR3 loop is CASSGLQAAQYF. The CDR3 DNA reads as TGTGCCAGCAGTGGTCTACAGGCTGCGCAGTATTTT.

CDR3 nucleotides: TGCAGTGCTGTAACGGGACTAGCGGGGGATGAGCAGTTCTTC. Amino acid sequence: CSAVTGLAGDEQFF. The chain links TRBV20-1 to TRBJ2-1, with TRBD2 identical over 14 bases. The length of the CDR3 is 14 residues. In germline, CDR1 is DFQATT, CDR2 SNEGSKA (reference sequence). Germline trimming cut 5 bases from V and 8 bases from J; bases unmatched to any gene: 5.

This clonotype was counted ten times or more. The chain couples TRBV20-1 to TRBJ1-1; D is unclear. The germline CDR1 and CDR2 sequences are DFQATT and SNEGSKA (reference sequence). This CDR3 has 14 amino acids. Trimming left V 0 bases short and J 6 bases short, with 14 bases between. The CDR3 protein is CSARDLDGVPEAFF. The CDR3 DNA is TGCAGTGCTAGAGATCTGGATGGGGTGCCTGAAGCTTTCTTT.

The gene calls are TRBV21-1 and TRBJ1-2; the DNA was not compared with TRBD1, the D call given in the table. TRBV21-1 has pseudogene status. The CDR3 is made up of 16 amino acids. CDR3 amino acids: CASSKVNGAGTYGYTF. The CDR3 DNA sequence: TGTGCCAGCAGCAAAGTTAATGGGGCAGGGACGTATGGCTACACCTTC.

The rearrangement joins TRBV4-2 to TRBJ2-3; a possible D gene is TRBD2 (5 bases). The CDR3 length is 15 residues. Germline V CDR1 and CDR2: LGHNA, YNFKEQ. Between the trimmed V and J ends, which lost 1 base and 0 bases, there was a span of 8 bases. The CDR3 protein is CASSQGASSTDTQYF. The DNA for the CDR3 is TGTGCCAGCAGCCAAGGGGCTAGCAGCACAGATACGCAGTATTTT.

The CDR3 is CASSFGDRDHSPLHF. The CDR3 coding sequence is TGTGCCAGCAGTTTTGGGGACAGGGATCATTCACCCCTCCACTTT. This chain connects TRBV12-3 or TRBV12-4 to TRBJ1-6, with 9 nucleotides matching TRBD1. The CDR3 sequence is 15 residues long. V shed 3 bases, J shed 8 bases, and the junction held 5 bases outside the gene matches.

The rearrangement links TRBV6-5 to TRBJ2-1, with D uncertain. Germline V gene sequence: CDR1 MNHEY, CDR2 SVGAGI. V was cut by 0 bases and J by 4 bases, with 19 bases left in between. This CDR3 region has 18 residues. CDR3 in DNA: TGTGCCAGCAGTTACTCGAGTGGGCAGCTATCACTGTACAATGAGCAGTTCTTC. Translation: CASSYSSGQLSLYNEQFF.

A word on this clonotype: Compared with germline, one end of the junction differs, possibly owing to a read error. The chain is built from TRBV29-1 and TRBJ2-3, with 8 bases identical to TRBD2. There are 15 residues in the CDR3. The germline CDR1 and CDR2 sequences are SQVTM and ANQGSEA. The CDR3, as DNA: TGCAGCGTTGGGTTAGCGGGATCTAGCACAGATGCGCAGTATTTT. Protein: CSVGLAGSSTDAQYF.

V usage is TRBV20-1 and J usage is TRBJ1-5, with D tentatively TRBD1 (5 bases). The V end was cut by 1 base, the J end by 5 bases, with 12 bases between. From germline, CDR1 is DFQATT and CDR2 SNEGSKA (reference sequence). This CDR3 region has 14 residues. The CDR3: CSARVLGVDQPQHF. The CDR3 DNA is TGCAGTGCTAGAGTCCTAGGGGTGGATCAGCCCCAGCATTTT.

This chain connects TRBV7-9 to TRBJ1-1; no reliable D call. CDR1 and CDR2 from the germline V gene are SEHNR and FQNEAQ (reference sequence). The CDR3 runs 15 residues. The germline V and J ends were trimmed by 1 base and 4 bases, with 13 bases remaining between them. The DNA for the CDR3 is TGTGCCAGCAGCTTAGTTACGGAGACGGGCACTGAAGCTTTCTTT. As protein: CASSLVTETGTEAFF.

This chain connects TRBV20-1 to TRBJ2-3; the match to TRBD1 covers 10 bases. The CDR3 is 12 amino acids. Germline V gene lookup returns CDR1 DFQATT and CDR2 SNEGSKA (reference sequence). The trim removed 5 bases at V and 6 bases at J, leaving 2 bases unmatched. The CDR3 coding sequence is TGCAGTGCTGAGGGACAGGGGGATACGCAGTATTTT. Protein: CSAEGQGDTQYF.

Notes on this clonotype: The conserved phenylalanine or tryptophan normally closing the CDR3 is absent here, so this likely arose from a read error. The genes are TRBV20-1 and TRBJ2-1, with TRBD2 matching 10 bases. V gave up 1 base and J gave up 4 bases; unmatched junction bases: 4. CDR1 is DFQATT, CDR2 SNEGSKA, per germline (reference sequence). This CDR3 contains 15 residues. The CDR3 sequence: CSARGPTSGYNEQFV. CDR3 nucleotides: TGCAGTGCTAGAGGTCCGACTAGCGGGTACAATGAGCAGTTCGTC.

The chain links TRBV5-1 to TRBJ2-7, with TRBD1 matching 8 bases. This CDR3 spans 15 amino acids. Trimming removed 4 bases from V and 2 bases from J; junction bases left unmatched: 8. Per the germline V gene, CDR1 is SGHRS and CDR2 is YFSETQ. As DNA, the CDR3 is TGCGCCAGCAGCACCTCGGGACAGGCCACCTACGAGCAGTACTTC. Its protein product is CASSTSGQATYEQYF.

The rearrangement uses TRBV10-3 and TRBJ2-7, with 8 bases fitting TRBD2. In germline, CDR1 is ENHRY, CDR2 SYGVKD. Trimming removed 8 bases from V and 2 bases from J; junction bases left unmatched: 11. CDR3 length: 15 residues. As DNA, the CDR3 is TGTGCCATCTCCTCCGGGACTAGGATGACCTACGAGCAGTACTTC. Encoded protein: CAISSGTRMTYEQYF.

This clonotype was counted only a few times. J is TRBJ2-5 and V is TRBV2; unclear D gene. CDR3 length equals 13 residues. The V gene's germline CDR1 is SNHLY and CDR2 FYNNEI. V lost 7 bases and J 1 base, leaving 10 bases between the germline ends. CDR3 region: CASTIVGQETQYF. CDR3 coding DNA: TGTGCCAGCACCATAGTGGGCCAAGAGACCCAGTACTTC.